This T cell receptor beta chain was retrieved from a study of tumor-infiltrating lymphocytes in localized non-small cell lung cancer. Study-level information: Some samples were collected after neoadjuvant chemotherapy; smokers, never-smokers and several histologies were included. Each patient gave resected tumor and non-adjacent uninvolved lung tissue.

Assay: immunoSEQ multiplex PCR; the TCRdb copy retains only in-frame clones and omits some. The sample consists of some 15,000 clones, more than 75% of them appearing once. To note about this clone: Its antigen is currently unknown.

The germline V and J ends were trimmed by 6 bases and 2 bases, with 11 bases remaining between them. Germline-derived CDR1 and CDR2 are SGHTS and YDEGEE. The CDR3 consists of 14 residues. Overall study findings and caveats: Available tissue quantity limited TCR sequencing to a patient subset. Technical variation could not be separated from intratumor heterogeneity here.

J is TRBJ2-2 and V is TRBV5-8; D is uncertain. The specimen sequenced was uninvolved lung tissue not adjacent to the tumor. The receptor's source is a human donor with non-small cell lung cancer. The CDR3 region is CASTRQANTGELFF. The CDR3 coding sequence is TGTGCCAGCACTCGTCAAGCCAACACCGGGGAGCTGTTTTTT.